This T cell receptor (beta chain) was identified in a study of T cells in Graves' hyperthyroidism and ophthalmopathy. Overall study findings and caveats: Ophthalmopathy got predicted by the model a median around 6.6 months before its onset. Peripheral blood also featured most of the thyroid clonotypes expanded above 0.001.

Regarding this clonotype: Its antigen is unknown.

RNA transcripts gave rise to amplified TCR beta CDR3 regions. HTBI primers drove first-round RT-PCR of the TCR CDR3. Each CDR3 protein is one row after TCRdb ran MiXCR on the multiplex PCR reads. The sample includes 530,000 or so distinct CDR3 sequences, 35% to 55% of them seen just once. Graves' hyperthyroidism without ophthalmopathy progression within 18 months was termed stable. In patients aged 18 to 65, hyperthyroidism was newly diagnosed, with duration under 2 months. The CDR3 is made up of 14 amino acids. The trim removed 3 bases at V and 7 bases at J, leaving 9 bases unmatched. Germline values: CDR1 DFQATT, CDR2 SNEGSKA (reference sequence).

The clonotype was recovered from a woman between 18 and 30 years old with Graves' hyperthyroidism. The sequenced sample consisted of peripheral blood or thyroid tissue (not recorded which). V gene TRBV20-1 combines with J gene TRBJ2-1; 7 bases match TRBD2. CDR3 in amino acids: CSARPALGGNEQFF. For the CDR3, the DNA is TGCAGTGCTAGGCCGGCCCTCGGGGGGAATGAGCAGTTCTTC.